This T cell receptor (beta chain) came from a study of regulatory T cells in long-lasting Graves disease. Broader study findings: Persistent cases favored TRBV28, TRBJ1-2 and TRBJ2-5.

This sample's time point: newly diagnosed GD, antithyroid drugs for less than 3 months. Preparation of the TCR library used RNA extracted from PBMCs. TCR beta libraries were built with iRepertoire HTBI primers and Arm-PCR of CDR3 regions. TCRdb independently ran MiXCR on the multiplex PCR reads; one entry per CDR3 protein. The table shows about 430,000 distinct CDR3 sequences, with 14% to 15% occurring only once. Turning to this clonotype: The antigen remains unidentified.

Trimming removed 5 bases from V and 0 bases from J; junction bases left unmatched: 13. This CDR3 has 17 amino acids. Germline loops: CDR1 DFQATT, CDR2 SNEGSKA (reference sequence). Another study also made use of these data, one on T cells in Graves' hyperthyroidism and ophthalmopathy. In that study: Patients aged 18 to 65 had newly diagnosed hyperthyroidism of under 2 months' duration. Progression to ophthalmopathy was predicted a median of about six months early.

The starting material was peripheral blood mononuclear cells (PBMCs), obtained at new diagnosis, from a patient treated with antithyroid drugs. This TCR was sampled from a woman aged 40 to 49 with Graves disease. The V and J genes are TRBV20-1 and TRBJ2-7, with 10 bases fitting TRBD2. Here the CDR3 DNA reads TGCAGTGCTGAGACCCCGGGACTAGCGTCGAGCTCCTACGAGCAGTACTTC. It translates to CSAETPGLASSSYEQYF.